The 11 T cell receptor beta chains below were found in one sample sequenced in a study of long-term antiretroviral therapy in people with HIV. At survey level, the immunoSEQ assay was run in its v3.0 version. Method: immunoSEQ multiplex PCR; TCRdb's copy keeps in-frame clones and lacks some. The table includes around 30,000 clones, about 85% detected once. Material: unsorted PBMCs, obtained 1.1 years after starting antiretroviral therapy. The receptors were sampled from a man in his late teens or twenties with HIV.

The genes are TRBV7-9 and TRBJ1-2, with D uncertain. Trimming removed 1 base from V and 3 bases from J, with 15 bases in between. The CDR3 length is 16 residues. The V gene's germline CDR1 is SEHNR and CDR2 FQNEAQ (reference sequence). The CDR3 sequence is CASSLGSDGVYYGYTF. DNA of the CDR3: TGTGCCAGCAGCTTAGGGTCGGACGGCGTTTACTATGGCTACACCTTC.

The CDR3 DNA follows: TGTGCCAGCTCACCCTCGGACAGGGATTATTATAGAGACATTCAGTACTTC. Its protein is CASSPSDRDYYRDIQYF. The rearrangement joins TRBV18 to TRBJ2-4, with 8 positions matching TRBD1. The J segment lost 8 bases and the V segment lost 3 bases, leaving 15 bases of the junction unmatched. There are 17 residues in the CDR3. Germline lookup yields CDR1 KGHSH and CDR2 LQKENI.

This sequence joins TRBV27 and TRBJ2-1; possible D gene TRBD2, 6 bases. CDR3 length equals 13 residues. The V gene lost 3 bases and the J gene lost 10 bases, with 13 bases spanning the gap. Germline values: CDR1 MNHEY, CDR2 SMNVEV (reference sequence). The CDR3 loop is CASSFGGAAEQFF. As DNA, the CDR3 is TGTGCCAGCAGTTTTGGCGGGGCAGCAGAGCAGTTCTTC.

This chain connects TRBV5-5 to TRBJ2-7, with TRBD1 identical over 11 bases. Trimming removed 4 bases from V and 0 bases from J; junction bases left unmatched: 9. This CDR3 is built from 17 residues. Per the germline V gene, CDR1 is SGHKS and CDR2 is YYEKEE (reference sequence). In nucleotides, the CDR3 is TGTGCCAGCAGCGGAAAACCGGGACAGGGGGTCTCCTACGAGCAGTACTTC. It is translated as CASSGKPGQGVSYEQYF.

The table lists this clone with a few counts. CDR3 bases: TGCGCCAGCAGCCATCCCCGGACTAGCGGGGGTGGGATAAACACCGGGGAGCTGTTTTTT. This codes for CASSHPRTSGGGINTGELFF. This chain links TRBV4-1 with TRBJ2-2, with 13 nucleotides matching TRBD2. Germline assignment: CDR1 MGHRA and CDR2 YSYEKL. The J segment lost 2 bases and the V segment lost 3 bases, leaving 12 bases of the junction unmatched. The CDR3 is 20 amino acids.

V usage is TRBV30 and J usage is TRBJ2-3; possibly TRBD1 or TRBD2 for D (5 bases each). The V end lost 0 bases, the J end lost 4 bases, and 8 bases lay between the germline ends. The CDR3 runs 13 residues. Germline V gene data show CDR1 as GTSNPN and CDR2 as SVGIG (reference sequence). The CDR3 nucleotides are TGTGCCTGGAGTGTGAGGGGATCAGATACGCAGTATTTT. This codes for CAWSVRGSDTQYF.

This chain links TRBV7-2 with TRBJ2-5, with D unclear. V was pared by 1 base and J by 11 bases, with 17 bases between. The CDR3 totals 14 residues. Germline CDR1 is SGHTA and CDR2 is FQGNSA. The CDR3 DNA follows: TGTGCCAGCAGCTTAGTAGGCTGGGCCGGCGGTCAGTACTTC. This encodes CASSLVGWAGGQYF. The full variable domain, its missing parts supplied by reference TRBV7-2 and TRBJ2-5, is GAGVSQSPSNKVTEKGKDVELRCDPISGHTALYWYRQSLGQGLEFLIYFQGNSAPDKSGLPSDRFSAERTGGSVSTLTIQRTQQEDSAVYLCASSLVGWAGGQYFGPGTRLLVL.

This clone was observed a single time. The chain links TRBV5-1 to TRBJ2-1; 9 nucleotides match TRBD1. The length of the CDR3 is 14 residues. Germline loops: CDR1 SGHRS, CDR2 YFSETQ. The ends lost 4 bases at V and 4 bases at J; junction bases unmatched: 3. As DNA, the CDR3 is TGCGCCAGCAGCCTGGGACAGGGATACAATGAGCAGTTCTTC. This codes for CASSLGQGYNEQFF.

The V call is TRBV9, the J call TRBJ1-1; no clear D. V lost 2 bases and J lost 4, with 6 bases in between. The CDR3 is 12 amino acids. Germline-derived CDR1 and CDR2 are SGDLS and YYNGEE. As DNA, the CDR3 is TGTGCCAGCAGCGTTGAATCCACTGAAGCTTTCTTT. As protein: CASSVESTEAFF.

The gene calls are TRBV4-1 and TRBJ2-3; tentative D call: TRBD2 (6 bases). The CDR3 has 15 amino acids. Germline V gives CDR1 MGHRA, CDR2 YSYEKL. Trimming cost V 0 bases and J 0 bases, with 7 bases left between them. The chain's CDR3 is CASSQEGRSTDTQYF. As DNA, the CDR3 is TGCGCCAGCAGCCAAGAAGGGAGGAGCACAGATACGCAGTATTTT.

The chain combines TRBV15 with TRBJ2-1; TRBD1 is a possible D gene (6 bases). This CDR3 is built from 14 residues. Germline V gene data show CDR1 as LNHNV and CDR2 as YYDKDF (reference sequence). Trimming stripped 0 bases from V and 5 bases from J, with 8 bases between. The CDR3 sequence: CATSREDRNNEQFF. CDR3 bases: TGTGCCACCAGCAGAGAGGACAGAAACAATGAGCAGTTCTTC.